Below, 8 T cell receptor beta chains from the same sample are listed, as sequenced in a study of cytomegalovirus exposure and HLA in healthy donors. A multiplex PCR was run with 60 Vbeta primers and 13 Jbeta primers. Clones were sequenced by immunoSEQ multiplex PCR, and TCRdb holds only the in-frame ones, with some missing. The data hold 100,000 to 150,000 clones, with about 74% observed a single time. The specimen sequenced was PBMCs. Every receptor here comes from a woman in her forties or fifties in good health and CMV-seropositive.

The chain carries TRBV5-6 and TRBJ2-5, with D possibly being TRBD2 (5 bases). Germline V gene sequence: CDR1 SGHDT, CDR2 YYEEEE. Trimming shortened V by 4 bases and J by 2 bases, and 15 bases separated the two germline ends. The CDR3 is made up of 15 amino acids. In DNA form, the CDR3 reads TGTGCCAGCAGCCCCCTAGGACCGGGACAAGAGACCCAGTACTTC. Protein sequence: CASSPLGPGQETQYF. The variable domain in full, completed from reference TRBV5-6 and TRBJ2-5, reads DAGVTQSPTHLIKTRGQQVTLRCSPKSGHDTVSWYQQALGQGPQFIFQYYEEEERQRGNFPDRFSGHQFPNYSSELNVNALLLGDSALYLCASSPLGPGQETQYFGPGTRLLVL.

This clone was picked up a small number of times. The chain carries TRBV7-9 and TRBJ1-1; D gene uncertain. The ends were cut back, 5 bases at V and 4 bases at J, with 14 bases in the middle. Germline-derived CDR1 and CDR2 are SEHNR and FQNEAQ (reference sequence). This CDR3 spans 14 amino acids. CDR3 protein: CASSLRAVPTEAFF. The CDR3 nucleotides read TGTGCCAGCAGCCTGCGCGCGGTACCCACTGAAGCTTTCTTT.

The gene calls are TRBV13 and TRBJ1-3; TRBD1 matches at 9 bases. Germline CDR1 PRHDT, CDR2 FYEKMQ (reference sequence). Germline trimming cut 5 bases from V and 0 bases from J; bases unmatched to any gene: 14. This CDR3 is built from 19 residues. The CDR3 region is CASSTRSLQGADSGNTIYF. CDR3 DNA sequence: TGTGCCAGCAGCACTAGGAGCCTACAGGGGGCGGACTCTGGAAACACCATATATTTT.

The rearrangement joins TRBV6-1 to TRBJ1-3; TRBD1 might be the D (5 bases). V dropped 1 base and J dropped 2 bases, with 12 bases sitting between them. CDR3 length: 16 amino acids. In germline, CDR1 is MNHNS, CDR2 SASEGT. DNA for the CDR3: TGTGCCAGCAGTGAAGGCAGGCACAGGCCTGGAAACACCATATATTTT. Its translation is CASSEGRHRPGNTIYF.

The V and J genes are TRBV19 and TRBJ1-2; D is uncertain. The germline V gene encodes CDR1 LNHDA and CDR2 SQIVND (reference sequence). The CDR3 is made up of 15 amino acids. V was clipped by 5 bases and J by 4 bases, with 17 bases between them. The CDR3 region is CASSPTTEAGYGYTF. The DNA of the CDR3 is TGTGCCAGTAGTCCCACGACGGAGGCGGGCTATGGCTACACCTTC.

This clone was observed a few times. The chain has TRBV7-6 and TRBJ2-7; D possibly corresponds to TRBD1 (6 bases). The V gene's germline CDR1 is SGHVS and CDR2 FNYEAQ. Trimming shortened V by 5 bases and J by 4 bases, and 12 bases separated the two germline ends. The CDR3 loop spans 13 amino acids. The CDR3 loop reads CASSPGTRYEQYF. The CDR3 bases are TGTGCCAGCAGCCCCGGGACAAGGTACGAGCAGTACTTC.

This clone was seen more than once but under ten times. V is TRBV7-9 and J is TRBJ1-6, with D tentatively TRBD1 (6 bases). Between the trimmed V and J ends, which lost 5 bases and 11 bases, there was a span of 19 bases. Germline-derived CDR1 and CDR2 are SEHNR and FQNEAQ (reference sequence). This CDR3 has 15 amino acids. The CDR3 bases are TGTGCCAGCAGCCCCCAACAGGGCCCAGGGACACCCCTCCACTTT. Translating it yields CASSPQQGPGTPLHF.

The J gene is TRBJ2-3, the V gene TRBV2; TRBD2 might be the D (6 bases). The CDR3 runs 13 residues. The V and J ends lost 3 bases and 4 bases respectively, with 8 bases between them. CDR1 and CDR2 from the germline V gene are SNHLY and FYNNEI. Here the CDR3 reads CASSDPGADTQYF. Here the CDR3 DNA reads TGTGCCAGCAGTGATCCGGGGGCAGATACGCAGTATTTT.